A single sample is the source of the 10 T cell receptor beta chains below, sequenced in a study of read filtering for tumor transcriptome and immune sequencing. The library was built from approximately 400 ng RNA with molecular barcoded adaptors for alpha/delta and beta/gamma chains. In TCRdb, the reads were re-called with MiXCR into one record per CDR3 protein. The sample has about 130,000 distinct CDR3 sequences, 10% to 15% seen once. The sequenced sample consisted of a population of CD138-negative cells sorted from bone marrow. These receptor sequences come from a donor at least 40 years old with multiple myeloma.

This clonotype was observed at least ten times. V gene TRBV7-9 combines with J gene TRBJ2-7; the D gene is possibly TRBD2 (6 bases). Trimming removed 0 bases from V and 9 bases from J, with 33 bases in between. This CDR3 contains 20 residues. CDR1 is SEHNR, CDR2 FQNEAQ, per germline (reference sequence). CDR3 residues: CASSLAYESGPSSSPRGQYF. CDR3 sequence (DNA): TGTGCCAGCAGCTTAGCATACGAATCGGGGCCTTCGAGTTCTCCGCGGGGGCAGTACTTC.

This clonotype was counted many times. This chain joins TRBV20-1 and TRBJ1-1; TRBD1 is a possible D gene (6 bases). V shed 4 bases and J shed 6 bases, with 15 bases lying between them. Germline CDR1 DFQATT, CDR2 SNEGSKA (reference sequence). CDR3 length equals 13 residues. The CDR3 DNA follows: TGCAGTGCTACGAAGGGGGGTTACGCTGAAGCTTTCTTT. Protein sequence: CSATKGGYAEAFF.

This clonotype appeared many times. The gene calls are TRBV21-1 and TRBJ2-7; TRBD2 is the table's D call and was not checked against the DNA. TRBV21-1 is flagged as a pseudogene. This CDR3 has 17 amino acids. CDR3 DNA sequence: TGTGCCAGCAGCAAAGTTCCAGGAACACCTAGTTTATACGAGCAGTACTTC. Its protein product is CASSKVPGTPSLYEQYF.

This clonotype appeared many times. This chain links TRBV7-3 with TRBJ2-1; unclear D gene. CDR3 size: 15 residues. The germline V and J ends were trimmed by 1 base and 0 bases, with 7 bases remaining between them. Germline V lookup: CDR1 SGHTA, CDR2 FQGTGA. In nucleotides, the CDR3 is TGTGCCAGCAGCTTAAATCCTAGCTCCTACAATGAGCAGTTCTTC. It yields the protein CASSLNPSSYNEQFF.

Comments on this clonotype: Because the CDR3 is missing its conserved closing phenylalanine or tryptophan, this is likely a read error. The chain uses TRBV5-5 and TRBJ1-1; D unclear. The germline CDR1 and CDR2 sequences are SGHKS and YYEKEE (reference sequence). This CDR3 is built from 13 residues. Trimming left V 4 bases short and J 0 bases short, with 7 bases between. The CDR3 nucleotides are TGTGCCAGCAGCCTACTTATGAACACTGAAGCTTTCTCT. This gives the protein CASSLLMNTEAFS.

This clonotype was detected ten times or more. The CDR3 loop is CASTWRGDRRGVNTEAFF. Written as DNA, the CDR3 is TGTGCCAGCACTTGGAGAGGGGACAGGAGGGGGGTGAACACTGAAGCTTTCTTT. The rearrangement joins TRBV6-6 to TRBJ1-1, with 8 bases aligning to TRBD1. The germline gives CDR1 MNHNY, CDR2 SVGAGI (reference sequence). V gave up 7 bases and J gave up 0 bases; unmatched junction bases: 16. The CDR3 sequence is 18 residues long.

At least ten counts were recorded for this clonotype. The V gene is TRBV7-9, the J gene TRBJ2-7, with 11 positions matching TRBD1. V gave up 1 base and J gave up 1 base; unmatched junction bases: 6. Germline-derived CDR1 and CDR2 are SEHNR and FQNEAQ (reference sequence). The CDR3 is 17 residues long. The CDR3 DNA reads as TGTGCCAGCAGCTTAGGGACAGGGGGCGCGAAGTCCTACGAGCAGTACTTC. Residues: CASSLGTGGAKSYEQYF. The entire variable domain, with the rest obtained from reference TRBV7-9 and TRBJ2-7, is as follows: DTGVSQNPRHKITKRGQNVTFRCDPISEHNRLYWYRQTLGQGPEFLTYFQNEAQLEKSRLLSDRFSAERPKGSFSTLEIQRTEQGDSAMYLCASSLGTGGAKSYEQYFGPGTRLTVT.

At least ten counts were recorded for this clonotype. The chain carries TRBV9 and TRBJ2-3; possibly TRBD2 for D (5 bases). Germline V gene lookup returns CDR1 SGDLS and CDR2 YYNGEE. Between the trimmed V and J ends, which lost 0 bases and 5 bases, there was a span of 13 bases. This CDR3 has 15 residues. CDR3 nucleotide sequence: TGTGCCAGCAGCGTAGTTCCGGGATCGTTAGATACGCAGTATTTT. Its protein is CASSVVPGSLDTQYF.

The sample holds many counts of this clonotype. The V gene is TRBV5-1, the J gene TRBJ1-3; D not resolved. Trimming took 0 bases from V and 2 from J, leaving 9 bases between them. The CDR3 is 15 residues long. Germline V lookup: CDR1 SGHRS, CDR2 YFSETQ. CDR3 DNA: TGCGCCAGCAGCTTGGATAGCACGCCTGGAAACACCATATATTTT. Translated, it gives CASSLDSTPGNTIYF.

This clonotype was observed at least ten times. The chain is built from TRBV12-3 or TRBV12-4 and TRBJ2-1, with 14 bases identical to TRBD2. CDR3 size: 19 residues. V dropped 6 bases and J dropped 6; count of bases not matched to a gene: 16. The DNA of the CDR3 is TGTGCCAGCAGCCTGCGACTAGCGGGAGGGCGCTCCCCCGCCAATGAGCAGTTCTTC. It yields the protein CASSLRLAGGRSPANEQFF.